One sample yielded the 31 T cell receptor beta chains listed below, sequenced in a study of vaccination and CD4 T cells after COVID-19 (dated by TCRdb to the early 2020s). These TCRs' antigens remain unknown. The method was PCR. Instrument used: Illumina iSeq 100. DNA from cultured CD4+ T cells underwent TCR sequencing with the Oncomine TCR Beta short-read assay at the Johns Hopkins FTIC core. TCRdb trimmed the raw reads at Q25, called clones with MiXCR and kept productive beta chains. Rows merge per CDR3 protein into single entries with the most common DNA and genes. The sample has some 14,000 distinct CDR3 sequences on record, more than 25% of them singletons. The top ten clones comprise approximately 17% of the sample. The meaning of the sample's treatment or condition label: approximately nine-day PBMC culture with coronavirus spike peptide pools or control peptides (ViraFEST assay). The specimen sequenced was cultured CD4+ T cells from blood. The origin of the receptors is a human donor with COVID-19.

This clonotype came up a few times. The CDR3 nucleotides are TGTGCCAGCAGGACTCAATCGGACAGAAGCTACGAGCAGTACTTC. It yields the protein CASRTQSDRSYEQYF. The chain has TRBV11-3 and TRBJ2-7, with D perhaps matching TRBD1 (6 bases). The V end was cut by 6 bases, the J end by 3 bases, with 18 bases between. CDR1 is SGHNT and CDR2 is YENEEA in the germline V gene. CDR3 length: 15 residues.

V usage is TRBV7-9 and J usage is TRBJ1-3, with D perhaps TRBD1 (5 bases). Germline V lookup: CDR1 SEHNR, CDR2 FQNEAQ (reference sequence). This CDR3 contains 14 residues. Trimming shortened V by 2 bases and J by 0 bases, and 5 bases separated the two germline ends. The CDR3 loop is CASSLRGSGNTIYF. Written as DNA, the CDR3 is TGTGCCAGCAGCTTAAGGGGCTCTGGAAACACCATATATTTT. Variable domain in full (rest from reference TRBV7-9 and TRBJ1-3): DTGVSQNPRHKITKRGQNVTFRCDPISEHNRLYWYRQTLGQGPEFLTYFQNEAQLEKSRLLSDRFSAERPKGSFSTLEIQRTEQGDSAMYLCASSLRGSGNTIYFGEGSWLTVV.

There are a few counts of this clonotype. The DNA for the CDR3 is TGTGCCAGCAGTTTCCGCCGGGACAGGGGGCGAATGGGGTATGGCTACACCTTC. Translating gives CASSFRRDRGRMGYGYTF. The rearrangement uses TRBV6-5 and TRBJ1-2; 12 nucleotides line up with TRBD1. Germline V gives CDR1 MNHEY, CDR2 SVGAGI. CDR3 length equals 18 residues. The J segment lost 5 bases and the V segment lost 4 bases, leaving 14 bases of the junction unmatched.

This clonotype was detected only a few times. This sequence joins TRBV20-1 and TRBJ1-2, with TRBD1 matching 9 bases. CDR3 length: 15 residues. Germline V gene lookup returns CDR1 DFQATT and CDR2 SNEGSKA (reference sequence). V was pared by 5 bases and J by 4 bases, with 11 bases of the junction left unmatched. The CDR3 DNA reads as TGCAGTGCTCTTCCCCCGGGGACAGGGACCTATGGCTACACCTTC. Amino acids: CSALPPGTGTYGYTF.

CDR3 in DNA: TGTGCCAGCAGTTTGGGGGGGATTAATGAAAAACTGTTTTTT. This sequence encodes CASSLGGINEKLFF. The V call is TRBV28, the J call TRBJ1-4, with D perhaps TRBD1 (5 bases). V gave up 3 bases and J gave up 4 bases, with 9 bases separating them. The germline gives CDR1 MDHEN, CDR2 SYDVKM. This CDR3 has 14 residues.

This clonotype was counted a few times. V usage is TRBV19 and J usage is TRBJ2-3, with D maybe TRBD2 (5 bases). The germline V gene encodes CDR1 LNHDA and CDR2 SQIVND (reference sequence). The germline V and J ends were trimmed by 2 bases and 6 bases, with 6 bases remaining between them. This CDR3 comprises 12 residues. The CDR3 sequence is CASSIRGDTQYF. The DNA for the CDR3 is TGTGCCAGTAGTATACGCGGGGATACGCAGTATTTT.

The chain joins TRBV12-2 to TRBJ1-3. TRBV12-2 is tagged as a pseudogene. The CDR3 has 14 amino acids. CDR3 coding DNA: TGTGCAAGTCGCTTAGCCCGGGCCCTAAAGACCATATATTTT. Its protein is CASRLARALKTIYF.

This CDR3 reads CASSFFDIGAQETQYF. The CDR3 DNA is TGTGCCAGCAGCTTCTTCGACATCGGGGCCCAAGAGACCCAGTACTTC. This chain links TRBV5-4 with TRBJ2-5; D is perhaps TRBD1 or TRBD2 (5 bases each). V was cut by 2 bases and J by 1 base, with 15 bases left in between. The CDR3 has 16 amino acids. Germline V gene sequence: CDR1 SGHNT, CDR2 YYREEE (reference sequence). The full variable domain, in which reference TRBV5-4 and TRBJ2-5 provide the parts outside the CDR3, is ETGVTQSPTHLIKTRGQQVTLRCSSQSGHNTVSWYQQALGQGPQFIFQYYREEENGRGNFPPRFSGLQFPNYSSELNVNALELDDSALYLCASSFFDIGAQETQYFGPGTRLLVL.

This clonotype was counted only a few times. The V gene is TRBV6-1, the J gene TRBJ2-6; perhaps D is TRBD1 or TRBD2 (5 bases each). CDR1 and CDR2 from the germline V gene are MNHNS and SASEGT. This CDR3 spans 18 amino acids. V lost 4 bases, J lost 0 bases, and 16 bases lay in between. The CDR3 here is CASSGISYGGSGANVLTF. CDR3 coding DNA: TGTGCCAGCAGTGGAATCTCATATGGGGGCTCTGGGGCCAACGTCCTGACTTTC.

This clonotype came up a few times. The chain combines TRBV20-1 with TRBJ2-5; 7 bases line up with TRBD1. V was pared by 1 base and J by 8 bases, with 10 bases of the junction left unmatched. Germline-derived CDR1 and CDR2 are DFQATT and SNEGSKA (reference sequence). CDR3 length: 14 amino acids. The CDR3 DNA sequence: TGCAGTGCTAGAGGTCCCCTTCGACAGGGCACCCAGTACTTC. Translation gives CSARGPLRQGTQYF.

The rearrangement joins TRBV11-3 to TRBJ1-1; D not certain. Per germline, CDR1 SGHNT and CDR2 YENEEA. The germline V and J ends were trimmed by 5 bases and 1 base, with 11 bases remaining between them. The CDR3 runs 14 residues. The CDR3 loop is CASSGRRENTEAFF. The CDR3 region has the DNA TGTGCCAGCAGCGGGCGGCGAGAGAACACTGAAGCTTTCTTT.

The chain carries TRBV28 and TRBJ2-7; 8 nucleotides agree with TRBD1. From germline, CDR1 is MDHEN and CDR2 SYDVKM. CDR3 size: 15 residues. The V segment lost 5 bases and the J segment 2 bases; nucleotides outside the gene matches: 8. CDR3: CASSPRDRTTYEQYF. DNA for the CDR3: TGTGCCAGCAGTCCCCGGGACAGGACAACCTACGAGCAGTACTTC.

The gene calls are TRBV2 and TRBJ1-4; TRBD1 agrees at 10 bases. The CDR3 covers 16 residues. Germline CDR1 reads SNHLY; CDR2 reads FYNNEI. Losses at the gene ends were 7 bases for V and 1 base for J; bases not matched to a gene: 6. CDR3 sequence: CASTSDRGGTNEKLFF. CDR3 coding DNA: TGTGCCAGCACCTCGGACAGGGGGGGAACTAATGAAAAACTGTTTTTT.

V is TRBV4-1 and J is TRBJ1-3; possible D gene TRBD1, 5 bases. V was trimmed by 3 bases and J by 9 bases, leaving 21 bases between them. Germline V CDR1 and CDR2: MGHRA, YSYEKL. The CDR3 spans 16 residues. CDR3 in amino acids: CASSQSPGTGGVTIYF. CDR3 coding DNA: TGCGCCAGCAGCCAGTCGCCTGGGACCGGGGGGGTCACCATATATTTT.

About this clonotype itself: A much larger clone sits a single nucleotide away, making a read error possible. The chain couples TRBV7-9 to TRBJ2-3; a possible D gene is TRBD2 (6 bases). V gave up 3 bases and J gave up 4 bases, with 14 bases separating them. The V gene's germline CDR1 is SEHNR and CDR2 FQNEAQ (reference sequence). The CDR3 is made up of 15 amino acids. CDR3 in DNA: TGTGCCAGCAGCTTTTCTGGCGGGGAATCAGATACGCAGTATTTT. Translated, it gives CASSFSGGESDTQYF.

V gene TRBV15 combines with J gene TRBJ1-2; D not resolved. Germline CDR1 reads LNHNV; CDR2 reads YYDKDF (reference sequence). The V end lost 4 bases, the J end lost 8 bases, and 17 bases lay between the germline ends. The CDR3 contains 14 residues. In DNA form, the CDR3 reads TGTGCCACCAGCAACCAGCCCAACCCTCAAGGCTACACCTTC. Translation gives CATSNQPNPQGYTF.

This chain connects TRBV12-3 or TRBV12-4 to TRBJ2-3; D tentatively fits TRBD1 or TRBD2 (5 bases each). Trimming shortened V by 1 base and J by 2 bases, and 10 bases separated the two germline ends. The CDR3 loop spans 15 amino acids. This CDR3 is CASSLGDGNTDTQYF. The CDR3 coding sequence is TGTGCCAGCAGTTTAGGGGACGGGAACACAGATACGCAGTATTTT.

The V call is TRBV5-6, the J call TRBJ2-7; TRBD1 matches at 9 bases. The J segment lost 2 bases and the V segment lost 3 bases, leaving 0 bases of the junction unmatched. The CDR3 extends over 13 amino acids. Germline assignment: CDR1 SGHDT and CDR2 YYEEEE. CDR3 DNA: TGTGCCAGCAGCTGGACAGGGGCCTACGAGCAGTACTTC. This gives the protein CASSWTGAYEQYF.

This CDR3 reads CASGGQLNQPQHF. The CDR3 bases are TGCGCCAGTGGGGGACAGCTCAATCAGCCCCAGCATTTT. The rearrangement joins TRBV10-2 to TRBJ1-5; the match to TRBD1 covers 7 bases. The CDR3 runs 13 residues. The germline V gene encodes CDR1 WSHSY and CDR2 SAAADI. V lost 9 bases and J lost 3; bases outside the gene matches: 5.

This rearrangement joins TRBV5-4 to TRBJ1-2; D remains unclear. From germline, CDR1 is SGHNT and CDR2 YYREEE (reference sequence). The CDR3 is 14 amino acids. V was pared by 1 base and J by 4 bases, with 11 bases between. CDR3 nucleotides: TGTGCCAGCAGCTTGACAGCCCAAACCTATGGCTACACCTTC. Amino acids: CASSLTAQTYGYTF.

This sequence joins TRBV2 and TRBJ1-4, with D tentatively TRBD1 (5 bases). CDR1 is SNHLY and CDR2 is FYNNEI in the germline V gene. Between the trimmed V and J ends, which lost 7 bases and 5 bases, there was a span of 17 bases. This CDR3 has 15 amino acids. CDR3 nucleotide sequence: TGTGCCAGCACCGTAGCCGGGACCGAGAATGAAAAACTGTTTTTT. This encodes CASTVAGTENEKLFF.

This clonotype was seen a few times. The chain combines TRBV28 with TRBJ1-2; unclear D gene. Deletions cut 4 bases from V and 6 bases from J, with 6 bases between. Looked up from germline, CDR1 is MDHEN and CDR2 is SYDVKM. The CDR3 is 11 residues long. CDR3 DNA sequence: TGTGCCAGCAGTTCCCCGAATGGCTACACCTTC. This translates into CASSSPNGYTF.

The rearrangement uses TRBV5-1 and TRBJ1-1, with 10 bases that match TRBD1. The germline V gene has CDR1 SGHRS and CDR2 YFSETQ. Trimming at V came to 4 bases and at J to 1 base, leaving 4 bases not matched to a gene. This CDR3 is 15 amino acids long. CDR3 nucleotides: TGCGCCAGCAGCCAAGGGACAGGGGCGAACACTGAAGCTTTCTTT. This gives the protein CASSQGTGANTEAFF.

A few counts support this clonotype. The V call is TRBV25-1, the J call TRBJ2-3, with D tentatively TRBD2 (5 bases). CDR3 length equals 15 residues. Germline V gene sequence: CDR1 MGHDK, CDR2 SYGVNS. The V end was cut by 3 bases, the J end by 2 bases, with 12 bases between. The CDR3: CASSDPGLTTDTQYF. The CDR3 DNA sequence: TGTGCCAGCAGTGACCCCGGACTCACCACAGATACGCAGTATTTT.

The table lists this clonotype with a few counts. The V and J genes are TRBV20-1 and TRBJ2-5, with a possible D match to TRBD1 (6 bases). The V gene's germline CDR1 is DFQATT and CDR2 SNEGSKA (reference sequence). V was pared by 0 bases and J by 7 bases, with 21 bases between. The CDR3 has 16 residues. The chain's CDR3 is CSARERLGATPGTQYF. In DNA, the CDR3 is TGCAGTGCTAGAGAACGGTTGGGGGCAACCCCGGGGACCCAGTACTTC.

This clonotype showed up just a few times. V and J are TRBV7-9 and TRBJ2-5; perhaps D is TRBD1 or TRBD2 (6 bases each). Germline CDR1 SEHNR, CDR2 FQNEAQ (reference sequence). This CDR3 is 15 amino acids long. V lost 5 bases, J lost 13 bases, and 26 bases lay in between. CDR3 sequence: CASSRGGTQIHRMYF. The CDR3 nucleotides read TGTGCCAGCAGCCGAGGGGGGACACAAATCCACCGAATGTACTTC.

The rearrangement joins TRBV11-2 to TRBJ2-7; D gene unclear. The CDR3 has 13 residues. Per the germline V gene, CDR1 is SGHAT and CDR2 is FQNNGV. V was cut by 1 base and J by 5 bases, with 9 bases left in between. The CDR3, as DNA: TGTGCCAGCAGCTTAGCCAGCTTCCACGAGCAGTACTTC. It specifies CASSLASFHEQYF. Together with reference TRBV11-2 and TRBJ2-7, the CDR3 gives the full variable domain: EAGVAQSPRYKIIEKRQSVAFWCNPISGHATLYWYQQILGQGPKLLIQFQNNGVVDDSQLPKDRFSAERLKGVDSTLKIQPAKLEDSAVYLCASSLASFHEQYFGPGTRLTVT.

This clonotype has more than one count but fewer than ten. This chain joins TRBV27 and TRBJ2-2; D not certain. CDR1 is MNHEY and CDR2 is SMNVEV in the germline V gene (reference sequence). This CDR3 has 15 amino acids. Trimming cost V 5 bases and J 0 bases, with 10 bases left between them. The CDR3 DNA is TGTGCCAGCAGTGAACATCAGCCGAACACCGGGGAGCTGTTTTTT. Translating it yields CASSEHQPNTGELFF.

The chain is built from TRBV5-6 and TRBJ1-5, with D possibly being TRBD1 (6 bases). The length of the CDR3 is 14 residues. Trimming pared 4 bases from V and 0 bases from J, leaving 8 bases between. CDR1 and CDR2 from the germline V gene are SGHDT and YYEEEE. The CDR3 protein is CASSLQGSNQPQHF. CDR3 nucleotide sequence: TGTGCCAGCAGCCTACAGGGTAGCAATCAGCCCCAGCATTTT.

This chain uses TRBV28 with TRBJ2-7; weak D call: TRBD1 (5 bases). From germline, CDR1 is MDHEN and CDR2 SYDVKM. Trimming removed 5 bases at V and 3 bases at J, with 5 bases between. This CDR3 has 11 residues. In DNA, the CDR3 is TGTGCCAGCAGTCAGGGCTACGAGCAGTACTTC. Protein: CASSQGYEQYF.

A few counts support this clonotype. The chain is built from TRBV6-1 and TRBJ1-5; 7 bases are shared with TRBD1. The CDR3 is 13 amino acids. With 5 bases clipped from V and 7 bases from J, the junction kept 5 bases outside the gene matches. The germline gives CDR1 MNHNS, CDR2 SASEGT. The CDR3 sequence is CASSTGDVQPQHF. CDR3 coding DNA: TGTGCCAGCAGTACAGGGGATGTGCAGCCCCAGCATTTT.